The clone carrying this T cell receptor beta chain was counted a few times. The data stem from a study of blood T cell repertoires in COVID-19. Across the study: From T cells, B-cell-depleted T cells, or PBMCs came the material, which was cDNA or gDNA.

Germline V gene data show CDR1 as LNHDA and CDR2 as SQIVND (reference sequence). CDR3 length equals 15 residues. Trimming cost V 5 bases and J 4 bases, with 14 bases left between them. Clones were sequenced by immunoSEQ multiplex PCR, and TCRdb holds only the in-frame ones, with some missing. The top ten hold about 2.5% of the sample, which has about 220,000 clones, around 82% seen once. The chain has TRBV19 and TRBJ1-4; no clear D gene. The clonotype comes from a woman aged 35 to 49 with active or convalescent COVID-19. Input material: peripheral blood. CDR3 coding DNA: TGTGCCAGTAGTCCCACGAACAGTTATAATGAAAAACTGTTTTTT. This gives the protein CASSPTNSYNEKLFF.